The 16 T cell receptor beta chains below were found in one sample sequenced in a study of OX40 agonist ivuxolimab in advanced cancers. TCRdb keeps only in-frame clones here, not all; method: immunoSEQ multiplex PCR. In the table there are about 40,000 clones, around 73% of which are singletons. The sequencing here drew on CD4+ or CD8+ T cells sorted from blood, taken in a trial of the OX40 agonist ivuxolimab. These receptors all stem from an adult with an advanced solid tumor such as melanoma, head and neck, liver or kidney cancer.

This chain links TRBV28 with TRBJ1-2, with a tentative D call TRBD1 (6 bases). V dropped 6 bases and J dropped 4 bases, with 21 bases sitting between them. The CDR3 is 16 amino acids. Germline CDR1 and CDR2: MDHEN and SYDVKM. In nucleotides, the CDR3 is TGTGCCAGCAGAGGGGGTTCCACCGCAAGTGCCTATGGCTACACCTTC. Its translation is CASRGGSTASAYGYTF.

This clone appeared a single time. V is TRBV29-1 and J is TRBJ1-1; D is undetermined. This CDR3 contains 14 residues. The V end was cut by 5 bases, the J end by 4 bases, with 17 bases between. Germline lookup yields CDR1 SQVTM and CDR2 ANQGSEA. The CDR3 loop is CSVLVSGLTTEAFF. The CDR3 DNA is TGCAGCGTTTTAGTATCCGGGCTGACCACTGAAGCTTTCTTT.

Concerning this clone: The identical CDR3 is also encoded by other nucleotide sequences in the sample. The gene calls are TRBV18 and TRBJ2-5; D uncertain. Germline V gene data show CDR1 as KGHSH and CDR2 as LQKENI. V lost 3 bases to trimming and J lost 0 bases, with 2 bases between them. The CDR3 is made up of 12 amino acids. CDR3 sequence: CASSPYQETQYF. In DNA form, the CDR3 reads TGTGCCAGCTCACCTTACCAAGAGACCCAGTACTTC.

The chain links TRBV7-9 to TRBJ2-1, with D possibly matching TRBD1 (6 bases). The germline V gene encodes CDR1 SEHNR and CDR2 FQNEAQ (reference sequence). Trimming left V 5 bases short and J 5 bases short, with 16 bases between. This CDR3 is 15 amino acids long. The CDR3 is CASSPGTRGNNEQFF. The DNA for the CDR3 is TGTGCCAGCAGCCCCGGGACAAGGGGTAACAATGAGCAGTTCTTC.

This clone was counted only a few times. CDR3: CASSQDLPTSGRFNEQFF. Written as DNA, the CDR3 is TGCGCCAGCAGCCAAGATCTCCCGACTAGCGGGAGATTCAATGAGCAGTTCTTC. The genes are TRBV4-3 and TRBJ2-1, with TRBD2 matching 12 bases. This CDR3 is built from 18 residues. CDR1 and CDR2 (germline): LGHNA, YSLEER. Germline trimming cut 0 bases from V and 6 bases from J; bases unmatched to any gene: 9.

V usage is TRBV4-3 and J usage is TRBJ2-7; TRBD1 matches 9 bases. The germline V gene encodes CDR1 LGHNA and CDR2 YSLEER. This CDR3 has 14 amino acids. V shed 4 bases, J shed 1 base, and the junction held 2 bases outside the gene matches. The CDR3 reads CASSPGQGSYEQYF. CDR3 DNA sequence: TGCGCCAGCAGCCCGGGACAGGGATCCTACGAGCAGTACTTC.

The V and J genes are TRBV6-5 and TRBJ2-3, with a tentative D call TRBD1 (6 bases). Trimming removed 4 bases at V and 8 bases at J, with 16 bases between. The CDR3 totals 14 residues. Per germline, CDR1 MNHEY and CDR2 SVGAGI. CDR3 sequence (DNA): TGTGCCAGCAGTTTTAACAGGGATAGGGGTACGCAGTATTTT. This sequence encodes CASSFNRDRGTQYF.

CDR3 bases: TGTGCCAGCAGCCCAGGGGTTAGCAATCAGCCCCAGCATTTT. This codes for CASSPGVSNQPQHF. The chain carries TRBV5-5 and TRBJ1-5; maybe TRBD1 (6 bases). Per the germline V gene, CDR1 is SGHKS and CDR2 is YYEKEE (reference sequence). V lost 4 bases and J lost 0, with 8 bases in between. CDR3 length: 14 amino acids.

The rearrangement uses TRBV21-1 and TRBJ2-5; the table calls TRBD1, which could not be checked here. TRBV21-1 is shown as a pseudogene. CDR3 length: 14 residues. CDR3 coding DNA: TGTGCCAGCAGCAAGGGGACAGGGTTAGAAGAGCAGTACTTC. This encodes CASSKGTGLEEQYF.

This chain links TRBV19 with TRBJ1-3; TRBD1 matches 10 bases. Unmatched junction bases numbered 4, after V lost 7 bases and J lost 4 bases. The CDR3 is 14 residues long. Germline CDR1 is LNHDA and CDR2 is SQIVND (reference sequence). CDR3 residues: CASNDRGRGNTIYF. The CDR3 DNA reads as TGTGCCAGTAATGACAGGGGGCGAGGAAACACCATATATTTT.

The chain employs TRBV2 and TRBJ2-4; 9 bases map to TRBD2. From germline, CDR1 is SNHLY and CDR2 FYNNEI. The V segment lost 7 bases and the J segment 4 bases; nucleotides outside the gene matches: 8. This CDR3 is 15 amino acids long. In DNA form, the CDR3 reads TGTGCCAGCATAGAACTAGCGGGCGTTAAAAACATTCAGTACTTC. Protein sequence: CASIELAGVKNIQYF.

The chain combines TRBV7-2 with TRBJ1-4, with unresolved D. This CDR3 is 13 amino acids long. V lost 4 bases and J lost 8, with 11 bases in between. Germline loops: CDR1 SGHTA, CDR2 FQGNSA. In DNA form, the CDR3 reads TGTGCCAGCAGCTCCCCGGGGTTGGAAAAACTGTTTTTT. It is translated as CASSSPGLEKLFF.

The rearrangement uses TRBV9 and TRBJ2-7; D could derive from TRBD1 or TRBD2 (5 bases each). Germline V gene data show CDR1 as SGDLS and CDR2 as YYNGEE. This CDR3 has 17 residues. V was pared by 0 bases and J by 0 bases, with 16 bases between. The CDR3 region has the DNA TGTGCCAGCAGCGTAGGCTCCCGGGACGCCCCCTCCTACGAGCAGTACTTC. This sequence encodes CASSVGSRDAPSYEQYF.

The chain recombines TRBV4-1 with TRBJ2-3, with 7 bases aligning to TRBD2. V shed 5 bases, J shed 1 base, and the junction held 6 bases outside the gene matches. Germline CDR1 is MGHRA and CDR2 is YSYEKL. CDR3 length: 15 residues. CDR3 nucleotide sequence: TGCGCCAGCAGCAAAGGGGCGGGGGGCACAGATACGCAGTATTTT. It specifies CASSKGAGGTDTQYF.

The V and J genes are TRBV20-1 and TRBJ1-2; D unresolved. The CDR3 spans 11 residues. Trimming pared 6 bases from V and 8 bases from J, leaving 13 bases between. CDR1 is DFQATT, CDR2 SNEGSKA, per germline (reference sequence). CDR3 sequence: CSAQDGGGYTF. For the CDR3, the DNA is TGCAGTGCGCAGGACGGAGGCGGCTACACCTTC.

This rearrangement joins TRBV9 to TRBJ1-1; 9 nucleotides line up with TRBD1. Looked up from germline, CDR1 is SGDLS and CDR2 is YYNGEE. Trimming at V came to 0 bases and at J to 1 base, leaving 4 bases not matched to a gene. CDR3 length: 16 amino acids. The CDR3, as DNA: TGTGCCAGCAGCGTAGATCGGACAGGGGCGAACACTGAAGCTTTCTTT. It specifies CASSVDRTGANTEAFF.